This TCR beta chain was identified in a study of PD-1 blockade in mismatch repair-deficient tumors. Points from the study as a whole: Tumor-resident clones, often absent from pretreatment blood, expanded after pembrolizumab and then contracted.

The repertoire was sequenced with immunoSEQ multiplex PCR; TCRdb's copy has only in-frame clones and lacks some. Here the sample spans 95,000 to 150,000 clones, 70% to 90% being singletons. Note on this clone: The antigen is undetermined.

The CDR3 loop spans 16 amino acids. Germline V gene data show CDR1 as SGHAT and CDR2 as FQNNGV. V was shortened by 2 bases and J by 3 bases, with 17 bases between the two germline ends. The sequences come from peripheral blood, collected 44 weeks after starting pembrolizumab. The chain has TRBV11-2 and TRBJ2-7; tentative D call: TRBD2 (6 bases). This TCR was sampled from an adult with mismatch repair-deficient cancer. In nucleotides, the CDR3 is TGTGCCAGCAGCTTAATTACCGGGACTTATAACTACGAGCAGTACTTC. Amino acids: CASSLITGTYNYEQYF.